Below are 5 T cell receptor beta chains sequenced from a single sample in a study of spatial heterogeneity in lung cancer. Specified time point: sample taken at primary tumor resection. Without sorting, whole RNA was sequenced from tumor, nontumor lung or frozen PBMC. Via MiXCR, TCRdb re-called the 5' RACE reads, giving one row per CDR3 protein. The table records around 6,600 distinct CDR3 sequences, 5% to 6% of them present only once. The specimen was normal lung tissue next to the tumor, collected at surgery. The source of these receptors is a female donor with early-stage non-small cell lung cancer.

The J gene is TRBJ1-1, the V gene TRBV3-1; D is possibly TRBD1 (5 bases). CDR3 length: 15 residues. Germline V CDR1 and CDR2: LGHDT, YNNKEL (reference sequence). V lost 4 bases and J lost 1, with 13 bases in between. CDR3: CASSPQIGANTEAFF. The CDR3 nucleotides read TGTGCCAGCAGCCCCCAAATTGGGGCGAACACTGAAGCTTTCTTT.

In this sample, this clonotype is medium-sized. The rearrangement links TRBV5-1 to TRBJ2-5, with 7 bases fitting TRBD2. This CDR3 comprises 12 residues. J lost 8 bases, V lost 4 bases, and 5 bases had no gene match. The V gene's germline CDR1 is SGHRS and CDR2 YFSETQ. DNA for the CDR3: TGCGCCAGCAGCGGGGGACTATCAACCCAGTACTTC. Its protein is CASSGGLSTQYF.

This clonotype is medium-sized within its sample. The genes are TRBV18 and TRBJ1-2; 9 bases map to TRBD1. Trimming removed 0 bases from V and 4 bases from J; junction bases left unmatched: 9. This CDR3 has 17 amino acids. CDR1 and CDR2 (germline): KGHSH, LQKENI. The CDR3 protein is CASSPPRTGVPFYGYTF. The CDR3 DNA sequence: TGTGCCAGCTCACCACCTCGGACAGGGGTACCCTTCTATGGCTACACCTTC.

This clonotype has just a few counts. DNA of the CDR3: TGCAGCGTTGAAGGGCGGCGGGACGGGGCAGGTACAGATACGCAGTATTTT. Residues: CSVEGRRDGAGTDTQYF. The chain carries TRBV29-1 and TRBJ2-3; the D gene is possibly TRBD2 (6 bases). V lost 1 base and J 3 bases, leaving 20 bases between the germline ends. The CDR3 contains 17 residues. The germline gives CDR1 SQVTM, CDR2 ANQGSEA.

This clonotype was found many times. V is TRBV28 and J is TRBJ2-1; no clear D. The germline gives CDR1 MDHEN, CDR2 SYDVKM. Trimming removed 10 bases at V and 9 bases at J, with 19 bases between. CDR3 length equals 13 residues. The DNA for the CDR3 is TGTGCCACCACTGTAGTTTGGGCCGTTGAGCAGTTCTTC. As protein: CATTVVWAVEQFF.